A few counts support the clone carrying this T cell receptor beta chain. Its antigen remains unidentified. This sample is drawn from a study of fetal regulatory T cell absence and autoimmunity. Study overall: IPEX patients had exocrine pancreas autoimmunity without clinical diabetes. Study-wide points: Some top pancreas TCR clones were over 80-fold enriched versus cord blood.

Repertoires were generated with immunoSEQ multiplex PCR, while TCRdb's copy carries only in-frame clones and drops some. The data show around 45,000 clones, around 85% seen once. With 0 bases removed from V and 5 bases from J, the gap between germline ends came to 15 bases. Germline CDR1 reads SGHRS; CDR2 reads YFSETQ. This CDR3 spans 15 amino acids. The chain is built from TRBV5-1 and TRBJ2-7; TRBD2 might be the D (5 bases). This TCR came from a newborn boy with IPEX syndrome. The sample consisted of cord blood. CDR3 amino acids: CASSLAGGPVHEQYF. CDR3 nucleotide sequence: TGCGCCAGCAGCTTGGCTGGCGGGCCAGTCCACGAGCAGTACTTC.